The rows below give T cell receptor beta chains drawn from one sample of a study of T cells in Graves' hyperthyroidism and ophthalmopathy. TCRdb itself ran the multiplex PCR reads through MiXCR, one entry per CDR3 protein. The data contain 750,000 to 900,000 distinct CDR3 sequences, around 39% of them singletons. Material for sequencing was blood. These receptors came from a man aged 18 to 29 with Graves' hyperthyroidism. Both conserved end residues are part of each CDR3. A D gene is named only where the DNA matches it firmly.

CDR3: CASSQRGTGGNEKLFF
V: TRBV7-9
J: TRBJ1-4
D: .

CDR3: CASTMGGQETQYF
V: TRBV5-5
J: TRBJ2-5
D: .

CDR3: CASSRDSPVYEQYF
V: TRBV7-2
J: TRBJ2-7
D: .

CDR3: CASSIDGSGTGTQYF
V: TRBV19
J: TRBJ2-5
D: .

CDR3: CASSGDVAYEQYF
V: TRBV5-1
J: TRBJ2-7
D: .

CDR3: CASSSQATGLLDTEAFF
V: TRBV10-3
J: TRBJ1-1
D: TRBD1

CDR3: CATSSTRGNYGYTF
V: TRBV24-1
J: TRBJ1-2
D: .

CDR3: CSVGDYTDTQYF
V: TRBV29-1
J: TRBJ2-3
D: .

CDR3: CSAQDSLNTEAFF
V: TRBV20-1
J: TRBJ1-1
D: .

CDR3: CASSVRGGSGRDYEQYF
V: TRBV5-4
J: TRBJ2-7
D: TRBD2

CDR3: CASSVLSGNTEAFF
V: TRBV2
J: TRBJ1-1
D: .

CDR3: CASSLGTTSRGYTF
V: TRBV7-9
J: TRBJ1-2
D: .

CDR3: CASSLEYSGAFF
V: TRBV7-8
J: TRBJ1-1
D: .

CDR3: CASSLQSYGYTF
V: TRBV7-9
J: TRBJ1-2
D: .

CDR3: CSALGGRAYEQYF
V: TRBV29-1
J: TRBJ2-7
D: TRBD2

CDR3: CASTGGPIPNTEAFF
V: TRBV9
J: TRBJ1-1
D: .

CDR3: CATSGQGNYEQYF
V: TRBV24-1
J: TRBJ2-7
D: TRBD1

CDR3: CASSLAPSGSSYEQYF
V: TRBV7-2
J: TRBJ2-7
D: .

CDR3: CSAREGGGHNTEAFF
V: TRBV20-1
J: TRBJ1-1
D: .

CDR3: CATGTGLGNQPQHF
V: TRBV10-3
J: TRBJ1-5
D: TRBD1

CDR3: CASSESGTGELFF
V: TRBV10-2
J: TRBJ2-2
D: .

CDR3: CASSVEGSTVAGEQYF
V: TRBV9
J: TRBJ2-7
D: .

CDR3: CASSEAQGGETQYF
V: TRBV25-1
J: TRBJ2-5
D: .

CDR3: CSFYRVSNTEAFF
V: TRBV29-1
J: TRBJ1-1
D: .

CDR3: CASSLVPSDTQYF
V: TRBV7-6
J: TRBJ2-3
D: .

CDR3: CSVGGSGRMNTEAFF
V: TRBV29-1
J: TRBJ1-1
D: .

CDR3: CAETSRGSHEQYF
V: TRBV9
J: TRBJ2-7
D: .

CDR3: CASSGRTPRGTGELFF
V: TRBV9
J: TRBJ2-2
D: TRBD1

CDR3: CASSVRGGAEAFF
V: TRBV9
J: TRBJ1-1
D: TRBD1

CDR3: CASSSLAGGFQETQYF
V: TRBV11-3
J: TRBJ2-5
D: TRBD2

CDR3: CASSEARTYEQYF
V: TRBV2
J: TRBJ2-7
D: .

CDR3: CSGTGTGVAETQYF
V: TRBV29-1
J: TRBJ2-5
D: TRBD1

CDR3: CASSPEIDSYGYTF
V: TRBV4-1
J: TRBJ1-2
D: .

CDR3: CASSTRQGYEQYF
V: TRBV19
J: TRBJ2-7
D: TRBD1

CDR3: CSVGPVVDEQYF
V: TRBV29-1
J: TRBJ2-7
D: .

CDR3: CSASRDGQPQHF
V: TRBV20-1
J: TRBJ1-5
D: .

CDR3: CASSLPRRDSNQPQHF
V: TRBV7-3
J: TRBJ1-5
D: .

CDR3: CASREYSNQPQHF
V: TRBV10-3
J: TRBJ1-5
D: .

CDR3: CASSTRTQEETQYF
V: TRBV7-9
J: TRBJ2-5
D: .

CDR3: CASGTTGGYGYTF
V: TRBV7-6
J: TRBJ1-2
D: TRBD1

CDR3: CASRPTGRGGKLFF
V: TRBV12-3/TRBV12-4
J: TRBJ1-4
D: .

CDR3: CASSLTSGPATGELFF
V: TRBV9
J: TRBJ2-2
D: TRBD2